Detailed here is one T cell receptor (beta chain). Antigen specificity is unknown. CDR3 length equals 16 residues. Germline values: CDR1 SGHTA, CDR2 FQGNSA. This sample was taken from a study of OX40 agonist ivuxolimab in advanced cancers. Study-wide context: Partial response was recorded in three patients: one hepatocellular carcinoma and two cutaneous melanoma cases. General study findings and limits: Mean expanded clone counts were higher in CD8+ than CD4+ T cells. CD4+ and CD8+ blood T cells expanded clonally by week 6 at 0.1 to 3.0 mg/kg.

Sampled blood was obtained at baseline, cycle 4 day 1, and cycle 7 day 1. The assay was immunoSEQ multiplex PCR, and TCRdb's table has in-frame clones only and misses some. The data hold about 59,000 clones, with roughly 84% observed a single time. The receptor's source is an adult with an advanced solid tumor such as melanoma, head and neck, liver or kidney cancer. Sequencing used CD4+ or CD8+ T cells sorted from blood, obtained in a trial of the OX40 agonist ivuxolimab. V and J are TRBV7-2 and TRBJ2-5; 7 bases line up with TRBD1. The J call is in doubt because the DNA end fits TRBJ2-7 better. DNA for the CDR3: TGTGCCAGCAGCTTAACTTCCTGGGACAGATCCTACGAGCAGTACTTC. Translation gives CASSLTSWDRSYEQYF.